Listed here is a single TCR beta chain. Its target is unknown. This entry is derived from a study of cytomegalovirus exposure and HLA in healthy donors. General study points: HLA restriction was apparent for most CMV-associated TCR beta chains in a later analysis.

This CDR3 spans 12 amino acids. The germline gives CDR1 LNHDA, CDR2 SQIVND (reference sequence). V was pared by 7 bases and J by 8 bases, with 4 bases of the junction left unmatched. Healthy individuals who donated bone marrow served as the donors. The primer mix had 60 Vbeta and 13 Jbeta primers. Profiling relied on immunoSEQ multiplex PCR, and the TCRdb table lists in-frame clones only, not all of them. The table shows around 170,000 clones, with about four fifths occurring only once. This sequence originates from a woman aged 45-65 years in good health and CMV-seropositive. The chain has TRBV19 and TRBJ1-2; 10 nucleotides match TRBD1. Input material: PBMCs. The CDR3 loop reads CASKGTGDGYTF. DNA of the CDR3: TGTGCCAGTAAGGGGACAGGGGACGGCTACACCTTC.